The text below deals with one TCR beta chain. The data stem from a study of blood T cell repertoires in COVID-19. Under the authors' procedure: The assay estimated nucleated cells by amplifying reference gene primers. Assay: immunoSEQ multiplex PCR; the TCRdb copy retains only in-frame clones and omits some. The V and J calls and clone size were taken over from that table, and D and trimming were inferred from the DNA. The data show 300,000 to 350,000 clones, around four fifths seen once. Germline loops: CDR1 SGHNT, CDR2 YYREEE (reference sequence). V lost 5 bases, J lost 6 bases, and 11 bases lay in between. This CDR3 region has 13 residues.

This receptor was obtained from a man aged 25 to 40 with active or convalescent COVID-19. The sample was peripheral blood. The chain couples TRBV5-4 to TRBJ1-4; D is uncertain. In DNA, the CDR3 is TGTGCCAGCAGGGTCCACCGGGATGAAAAACTGTTTTTT. Its protein is CASRVHRDEKLFF.